This T cell receptor (beta chain) stems from a study of blood T cells in healthy people across ages (dated by TCRdb to 2015 to 2017). With regard to the full study: In model experiments, roughly one uniquely barcoded TCR beta cDNA molecule per two T cells was captured by template switching. To avoid experimental bias, donors of different ages were randomly spread across the sequencing lanes. Two additional independent replicas of 1 million unique cDNA reads from the same blood draw were analyzed for two donors (one aged 18 to 29 and one aged 80 or older). The study measured age-related changes in TCR beta repertoire diversity using deep sequencing normalized with unique cDNA molecular identifiers. The donors were divided into four age groups: young (average approximately 17 years), middle-aged (almost 40), aged (approximately 62) and long-lived (more than 75). The full study reports these points: Since profiling was done on bulk unsorted PBMCs, naive and antigen-experienced compartments could not be conclusively compared. Observed TCR beta diversity per million T cells fell roughly linearly with age, and a significant reduction was already apparent by age around 40. Estimates of total diversity from one million sequenced T cells were regarded as lower bounds and underestimates. The long-lived group showed more naive CD4+ T cells, fewer expanded clones and increased TCR diversity than the aged group, suggesting age selection. Observed TCR beta diversity correlated strongly with the percentage of naive T cells measured by flow cytometry. Donor CMV infection status was unknown, potentially confounding age-related changes in expanded clonotypes.

Trimming takes 4 bases off V and 0 bases off J; junction bases not matched to a gene: 9. From the germline V gene, CDR1 is SGHVS and CDR2 is FQNEAQ. Its CDR3 holds 17 amino acids, cysteine through phenylalanine. The DNA shown is the 51-base CDR3, in frame from base 1. This clonotype was seen only a few times. Its antigen specificity is not known. No base-level quality is on record; no much larger clone is a single base apart. The library came from 5' RACE. Instrument used: Illumina HiSeq 2500. A second PCR of roughly 6 to 11 cycles was run with a J-beta primer mix and a sample-barcoded 5' primer. A unique molecular identifier was introduced onto each TCR beta cDNA molecule by a template-switch 5' adaptor carrying 12 random nucleotides. Each sample yielded at least 2.5 million CDR3-containing paired-end reads. First-strand cDNA synthesis was performed from all RNA using the Mint cDNA synthesis kit, with priming by a TRBC-specific oligonucleotide. Following uracil-DNA glycosylase treatment, a first 18-cycle PCR with universal primers M1SS and BC2_uni_R was performed on all cDNA. The original methods were these. Each sample was normalized by randomly selecting 1 million high-quality reads, each carrying a distinct molecular identifier. Instead of being binned into consensus sequences, reads with shared molecular identifiers were discarded. CDR3 identification, clonotype clustering and error correction used MiTCR with a Q25 quality threshold and the strictest error-elimination algorithm. A nonparametric unseen species model with Euler transformation was used to estimate lower-bound total TCR beta diversity. TCRdb applied fastp at Q25 and MiXCR to the public reads, then kept only in-frame beta chains. Entries that share a CDR3 protein sequence are merged under the most common genes and DNA. TCRdb, rather than the study authors, made the V and J calls. This sample holds roughly 1.5 million distinct CDR3 sequences; approximately 43% were observed only once. The ten most abundant clones make up about 3.8% of the sample.

The 39 donors, aged roughly 6 to 95 years, were systemically healthy Caucasian individuals from Russia. Each donor gave around 9 milliliters of peripheral blood, collected into EDTA-treated Vacutainer tubes. Ficoll-Paque density-gradient centrifugation was used to isolate PBMCs, with at least 6 million per sample. Total RNA was extracted from PBMCs with Trizol reagent, with at least 5.5 micrograms obtained per sample. For every donor, flow cytometry on a PBMC aliquot measured the percentage of naive CD45RAhigh/CD27high T cells. This receptor was taken from a young woman in good health. The rearrangement combines TRBV7-8 with TRBJ1-5; 7 central bases correspond to TRBD1. Material: blood. The CDR3 region: CASSYLTGDYSNQPQHF. The nucleotide sequence reads TGTGCCAGCAGCTACCTAACAGGGGATTATAGCAATCAGCCCCAGCATTTT.